The 28 T cell receptor beta chains below come from one sample, sequenced in a study of cytomegalovirus exposure and HLA in healthy donors. The PCR made use of 60 Vbeta and 13 Jbeta primers. TCRdb's copy holds only in-frame clones and misses some; the assay was immunoSEQ multiplex PCR. This repertoire shows fewer than 250,000 clones, around four fifths found once; its top ten account for 0.95% to 1.4%. Sequencing was carried out using PBMCs. These receptors came from a woman aged 40 to 50 in good health and CMV-seronegative.

The chain carries TRBV27 and TRBJ1-5, with D perhaps matching TRBD1 (6 bases). The CDR3 extends over 15 amino acids. CDR1 is MNHEY, CDR2 SMNVEV, per germline (reference sequence). V was clipped by 5 bases and J by 2 bases, with 13 bases between them. In DNA form, the CDR3 reads TGTGCCAGCAGTGTCAGCCGACAGGGCAATCAGCCCCAGCATTTT. It codes for CASSVSRQGNQPQHF.

This sequence joins TRBV13 and TRBJ2-1, with D unclear. Germline lookup yields CDR1 PRHDT and CDR2 FYEKMQ (reference sequence). The CDR3 spans 12 residues. V dropped 4 bases and J dropped 3 bases, with 4 bases sitting between them. The CDR3 sequence is CASSSYYNEQFF. The CDR3 DNA is TGTGCCAGCAGCTCCTACTACAATGAGCAGTTCTTC.

The CDR3 bases are TGTGCCAGCAAAAGCCAGCAGGGTGTTGGCACTGAAGCTTTCTTT. Protein product: CASKSQQGVGTEAFF. The chain carries TRBV2 and TRBJ1-1; D is possibly TRBD1 (5 bases). CDR3 length: 15 residues. The V end was cut by 7 bases, the J end by 4 bases, with 19 bases between. CDR1 SNHLY and CDR2 FYNNEI come from the germline V gene.

J is TRBJ2-2 and V is TRBV25-1; tentative D call: TRBD1 (6 bases). Germline values: CDR1 MGHDK, CDR2 SYGVNS. The CDR3 extends over 13 amino acids. Trimming left V 6 bases short and J 3 bases short, with 8 bases between. CDR3 loop: CASSQGYTGELFF. CDR3 bases: TGTGCCAGCAGCCAGGGGTACACCGGGGAGCTGTTTTTT.

V usage is TRBV30 and J usage is TRBJ2-7, with no clear D. The CDR3 spans 13 residues. Looked up from germline, CDR1 is GTSNPN and CDR2 is SVGIG (reference sequence). The V end was cut by 0 bases, the J end by 4 bases, with 10 bases between. The CDR3 reads CAWSVRGGYEQYF. The CDR3 DNA reads as TGTGCCTGGAGTGTACGAGGTGGTTACGAGCAGTACTTC.

The chain joins TRBV30 to TRBJ1-2, with 8 positions matching TRBD1. J was trimmed by 8 bases and V by 4 bases; bases with no gene match: 18. Germline V CDR1 and CDR2: GTSNPN, SVGIG (reference sequence). There are 16 residues in the CDR3. Here the CDR3 DNA reads TGTGCCTGGACGCACGCCGGACAGGGCCGCCGGAGGGGCTACACCTTC. Amino acids: CAWTHAGQGRRRGYTF.

The rearrangement uses TRBV7-8 and TRBJ2-1; a possible D gene is TRBD2 (6 bases). CDR1 and CDR2 (germline): SGHVS, FQNEAQ. V lost 5 bases, J lost 2 bases, and 10 bases lay in between. The CDR3 loop spans 14 amino acids. DNA for the CDR3: TGTGCCAGCAGCCTTAGCGGTACCTACAATGAGCAGTTCTTC. It yields the protein CASSLSGTYNEQFF.

This rearrangement joins TRBV30 to TRBJ1-2; the D is unclear. The CDR3 sequence is 13 residues long. Trimming stripped 2 bases from V and 2 bases from J, with 9 bases between. CDR1 and CDR2 (germline): GTSNPN, SVGIG (reference sequence). The CDR3 sequence: CAWSPTRNYGYTF. The CDR3 nucleotides read TGTGCCTGGAGTCCGACACGGAACTATGGCTACACCTTC.

The chain links TRBV4-3 to TRBJ2-2, with 10 bases matching TRBD2. In germline, CDR1 is LGHNA, CDR2 YSLEER. The ends lost 1 base at V and 3 bases at J; junction bases unmatched: 5. The CDR3 has 17 residues. As DNA, the CDR3 is TGCGCCAGCAGCCAAGCCCCGACTAGCGGGTACACCGGGGAGCTGTTTTTT. This gives the protein CASSQAPTSGYTGELFF.

This chain joins TRBV30 and TRBJ2-1, with D hard to call. Trimming cost V 2 bases and J 7 bases, with 6 bases left between them. The CDR3 is 11 residues long. Germline CDR1 reads GTSNPN; CDR2 reads SVGIG (reference sequence). The CDR3 region has the DNA TGTGCCTGGAGTCCGTTAAATGAGCAGTTCTTC. Amino acid sequence: CAWSPLNEQFF.

The sample holds one count of this clone. The chain combines TRBV5-4 with TRBJ1-1, with a weak D call TRBD1 (5 bases). V lost 0 bases to trimming and J lost 3 bases, with 12 bases between them. Germline CDR1 and CDR2: SGHNT and YYREEE (reference sequence). The CDR3 is 15 residues long. The CDR3 sequence: CASSLDPGGYTEAFF. Here the CDR3 DNA reads TGTGCCAGCAGCTTGGACCCCGGGGGATACACTGAAGCTTTCTTT.

This chain connects TRBV7-2 to TRBJ1-1; D gene uncertain. The germline V gene encodes CDR1 SGHTA and CDR2 FQGNSA. V shed 2 bases and J shed 10 bases, with 8 bases lying between them. This CDR3 is built from 11 residues. In DNA, the CDR3 is TGTGCCAGCAGCTTAAACCGGGGAGCTTTCTTT. Translating gives CASSLNRGAFF.

The table lists this clone with a few counts. This rearrangement joins TRBV19 to TRBJ1-4; D is possibly TRBD1 (5 bases). Trimming stripped 5 bases from V and 7 bases from J, with 23 bases between. CDR1 is LNHDA, CDR2 SQIVND, per germline (reference sequence). CDR3 length: 17 amino acids. The CDR3 DNA is TGTGCCAGTAGTCCGGGACTTTCGGAGGGGCGTGGTGAAAAACTGTTTTTT. It encodes CASSPGLSEGRGEKLFF.

V usage is TRBV7-9 and J usage is TRBJ1-4; D is unclear. V shed 4 bases and J shed 8 bases, with 8 bases lying between them. Germline CDR1 reads SEHNR; CDR2 reads FQNEAQ (reference sequence). CDR3 size: 12 residues. The CDR3 DNA follows: TGTGCCAGCAGCTCCAGTCGCGAAAAACTGTTTTTT. This codes for CASSSSREKLFF.

The chain carries TRBV19 and TRBJ2-1, with D perhaps matching TRBD2 (5 bases). Germline CDR1 is LNHDA and CDR2 is SQIVND (reference sequence). The CDR3 runs 15 residues. Deletions cut 5 bases from V and 3 bases from J, with 14 bases between. The CDR3 region has the DNA TGTGCCAGTAGTTCGAGGGCCAGTTTCTACAATGAGCAGTTCTTC. It yields the protein CASSSRASFYNEQFF.

The chain links TRBV7-9 to TRBJ2-1; 8 nucleotides match TRBD2. CDR3 length equals 15 residues. Trimming removed 1 base from V and 5 bases from J; junction bases left unmatched: 4. Per germline, CDR1 SEHNR and CDR2 FQNEAQ (reference sequence). The CDR3 DNA is TGTGCCAGCAGCTTAGTCCTAGCGGGCAACAATGAGCAGTTCTTC. Translation: CASSLVLAGNNEQFF.

The rearrangement uses TRBV19 and TRBJ1-3; D gene uncertain. CDR1 is LNHDA and CDR2 is SQIVND in the germline V gene (reference sequence). Trimming left V 7 bases short and J 3 bases short, with 22 bases between. The CDR3 is made up of 17 amino acids. CDR3 protein: CASTNIGGGLNGNTIYF. As DNA, the CDR3 is TGTGCCAGTACGAACATCGGAGGAGGACTCAATGGAAACACCATATATTTT.

V gene TRBV6-5 combines with J gene TRBJ1-1, with D possibly being TRBD1 (5 bases). The germline V gene encodes CDR1 MNHEY and CDR2 SVGAGI. Trimming pared 1 base from V and 8 bases from J, leaving 11 bases between. The CDR3 is made up of 13 amino acids. The CDR3 DNA follows: TGTGCCAGCAGTTACTTAGACAGCCGAGAAGCTTTCTTT. Its protein product is CASSYLDSREAFF.

The CDR3 region has the DNA TGTGCCTGGAGAAGGGGACTAGCGGGATTCGGGACGTCTAGTGAGCAGTTCTTC. It specifies CAWRRGLAGFGTSSEQFF. V gene TRBV30 combines with J gene TRBJ2-1; 13 bases are a match to TRBD2. CDR1 is GTSNPN, CDR2 SVGIG, per germline (reference sequence). The CDR3 is 18 amino acids. V lost 3 bases, J lost 9 bases, and 17 bases stayed unmatched.

V gene TRBV30 combines with J gene TRBJ1-5; D call uncertain. V was shortened by 3 bases and J by 1 base, with 7 bases between the two germline ends. There are 13 residues in the CDR3. The germline gives CDR1 GTSNPN, CDR2 SVGIG (reference sequence). CDR3 in amino acids: CAWSRQSNQPQHF. The CDR3 DNA reads TGTGCCTGGAGCAGGCAGAGCAATCAGCCCCAGCATTTT.

J is TRBJ2-2 and V is TRBV6-1; weak D call: TRBD1 (7 bases). The CDR3 is 16 amino acids. V shed 1 base and J shed 3 bases, with 12 bases lying between them. Germline V gene lookup returns CDR1 MNHNS and CDR2 SASEGT. CDR3 residues: CASSEGAGGYTGELFF. The CDR3 DNA sequence: TGTGCCAGCAGTGAAGGGGCAGGGGGGTACACCGGGGAGCTGTTTTTT.

V gene TRBV30 combines with J gene TRBJ2-1; TRBD2 agrees at 10 bases. Germline V CDR1 and CDR2: GTSNPN, SVGIG (reference sequence). Unmatched junction bases numbered 3, after V lost 2 bases and J lost 2 bases. The CDR3 contains 15 residues. DNA of the CDR3: TGTGCCTGGAGTCCCGGGACTAGCGCCTACAATGAGCAGTTCTTC. Translating it yields CAWSPGTSAYNEQFF.

The chain combines TRBV7-6 with TRBJ2-3; D call uncertain. The length of the CDR3 is 11 residues. CDR1 and CDR2 (germline): SGHVS, FNYEAQ. The V end was cut by 4 bases, the J end by 4 bases, with 3 bases between. CDR3 residues: CASSSSDTQYF. As DNA, the CDR3 is TGTGCCAGCAGCTCTTCAGATACGCAGTATTTT.

This sequence joins TRBV6-6 and TRBJ2-2; TRBD1 agrees at 7 bases. V was clipped by 6 bases and J by 7 bases; unmatched bases: 8. In germline, CDR1 is MNHNY, CDR2 SVGAGI (reference sequence). The CDR3 is 14 residues long. CDR3 residues: CASRRDSVFGELFF. The CDR3 region has the DNA TGTGCCAGCAGAAGGGACAGTGTTTTCGGGGAGCTGTTTTTT.

This chain joins TRBV27 and TRBJ2-2; TRBD1 matches at 8 bases. V was pared by 10 bases and J by 1 base, with 11 bases of the junction left unmatched. Germline V gene data show CDR1 as MNHEY and CDR2 as SMNVEV (reference sequence). The CDR3 covers 16 residues. The CDR3, as DNA: TGTGCCACCAAAAACTTCGGGACAGGGAACACCGGGGAGCTGTTTTTT. Protein: CATKNFGTGNTGELFF.

The chain is built from TRBV18 and TRBJ2-5, with 13 bases matching TRBD2. CDR3 size: 17 residues. Per the germline V gene, CDR1 is KGHSH and CDR2 is LQKENI. V lost 4 bases to trimming and J lost 5 bases; unmatched junction nucleotides: 10. DNA for the CDR3: TGTGCCAGCTCACTAGGCACTAGCGGGAGGGCCTCGGAGACCCAGTACTTC. As protein: CASSLGTSGRASETQYF.

The table lists this clone with a few counts. This rearrangement joins TRBV11-2 to TRBJ2-1; tentatively, D is TRBD2 (6 bases). Germline V gene lookup returns CDR1 SGHAT and CDR2 FQNNGV. V gave up 3 bases and J gave up 0 bases, with 9 bases separating them. There are 15 residues in the CDR3. The CDR3 nucleotides are TGTGCCAGCAGCTTTAGCGGCTACTCCTACAATGAGCAGTTCTTC. Amino acid sequence: CASSFSGYSYNEQFF.

This chain joins TRBV19 and TRBJ1-2, with D hard to call. Germline CDR1 reads LNHDA; CDR2 reads SQIVND (reference sequence). V was shortened by 8 bases and J by 8 bases, with 15 bases between the two germline ends. The CDR3 extends over 12 amino acids. The chain's CDR3 is CASSPAGPGYTF. CDR3 bases: TGTGCCAGTTCCCCCGCGGGCCCGGGCTACACCTTC.